This T cell receptor beta chain is drawn from a study of technical replicates of blood from a few donors. Germline CDR1 SGHAT, CDR2 FQNNGV. Trimming took 6 bases from V and 7 from J; bases not matched to a gene: 3. The CDR3 is 13 residues long. This clone turned up a few times. Measured with immunoSEQ multiplex PCR; TCRdb has only the in-frame clones, and not every one. The sample has 85,000 to 100,000 clones, around 92% seen once. The J gene is TRBJ2-2, the V gene TRBV11-2; 9 positions match TRBD1. The sample was T cells isolated from PBMCs. The source of this sequence is a human donor in good health. The CDR3 DNA reads as TGTGCCAGCAGACAGGGGGCTATCGGGGAGCTGTTTTTT. Translation: CASRQGAIGELFF.